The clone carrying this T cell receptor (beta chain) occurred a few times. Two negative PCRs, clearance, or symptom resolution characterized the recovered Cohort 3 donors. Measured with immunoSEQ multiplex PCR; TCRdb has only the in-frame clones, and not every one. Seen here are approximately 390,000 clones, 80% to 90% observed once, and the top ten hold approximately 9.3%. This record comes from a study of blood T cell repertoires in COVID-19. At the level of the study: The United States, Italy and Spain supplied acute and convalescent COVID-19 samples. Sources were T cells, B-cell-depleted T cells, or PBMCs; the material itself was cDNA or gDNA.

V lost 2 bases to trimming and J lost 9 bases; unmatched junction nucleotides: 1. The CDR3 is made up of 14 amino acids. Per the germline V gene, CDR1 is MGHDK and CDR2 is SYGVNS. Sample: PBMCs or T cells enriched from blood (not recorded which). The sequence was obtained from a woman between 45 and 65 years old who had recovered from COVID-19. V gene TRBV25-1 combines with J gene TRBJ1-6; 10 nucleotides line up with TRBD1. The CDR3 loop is CASSEGTGVSPLHF. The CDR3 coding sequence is TGTGCCAGCAGTGAAGGGACAGGGGTTTCACCCCTCCACTTT.